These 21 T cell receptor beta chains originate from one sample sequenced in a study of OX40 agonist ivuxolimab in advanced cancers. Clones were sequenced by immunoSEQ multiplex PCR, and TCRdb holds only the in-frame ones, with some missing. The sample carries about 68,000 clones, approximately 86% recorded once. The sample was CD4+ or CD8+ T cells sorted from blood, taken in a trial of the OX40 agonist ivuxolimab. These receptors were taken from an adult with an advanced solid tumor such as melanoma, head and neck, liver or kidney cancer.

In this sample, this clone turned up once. CDR3 protein: CSVVGRGFGTNEKLFF. The CDR3 region has the DNA TGCAGCGTTGTGGGCAGGGGGTTCGGGACTAATGAAAAACTGTTTTTT. J is TRBJ1-4 and V is TRBV29-1; 7 bases align to TRBD1. V shed 4 bases and J 2 bases; nucleotides not matched to a gene: 10. Germline CDR1 SQVTM, CDR2 ANQGSEA. The CDR3 sequence is 16 residues long.

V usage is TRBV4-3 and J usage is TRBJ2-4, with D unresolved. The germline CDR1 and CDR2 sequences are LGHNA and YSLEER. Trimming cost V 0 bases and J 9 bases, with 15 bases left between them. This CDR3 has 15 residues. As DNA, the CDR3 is TGCGCCAGCAGCCAAGAATGGGTTCCGGGTAGCATTCAGTACTTC. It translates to CASSQEWVPGSIQYF.

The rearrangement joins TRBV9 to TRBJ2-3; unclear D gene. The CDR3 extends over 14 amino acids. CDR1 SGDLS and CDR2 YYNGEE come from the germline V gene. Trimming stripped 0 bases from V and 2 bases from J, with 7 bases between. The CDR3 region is CASSVAKPTDTQYF. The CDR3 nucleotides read TGTGCCAGCAGCGTAGCGAAACCCACAGATACGCAGTATTTT.

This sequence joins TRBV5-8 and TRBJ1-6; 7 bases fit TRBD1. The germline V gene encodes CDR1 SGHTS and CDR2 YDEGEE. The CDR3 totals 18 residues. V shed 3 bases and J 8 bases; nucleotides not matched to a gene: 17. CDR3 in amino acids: CASSSAHHDRAGDSPLHF. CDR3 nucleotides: TGTGCCAGCAGCTCCGCACACCACGACAGGGCTGGGGATTCACCCCTCCACTTT.

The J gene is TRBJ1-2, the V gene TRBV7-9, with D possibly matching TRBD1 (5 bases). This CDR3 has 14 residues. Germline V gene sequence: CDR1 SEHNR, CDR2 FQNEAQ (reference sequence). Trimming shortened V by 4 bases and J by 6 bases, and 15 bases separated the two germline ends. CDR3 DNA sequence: TGTGCCAGCAGCTCCTTGGGGGGGAGTAATGGCTACACCTTC. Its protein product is CASSSLGGSNGYTF. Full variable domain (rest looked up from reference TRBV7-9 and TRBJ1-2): DTGVSQNPRHKITKRGQNVTFRCDPISEHNRLYWYRQTLGQGPEFLTYFQNEAQLEKSRLLSDRFSAERPKGSFSTLEIQRTEQGDSAMYLCASSSLGGSNGYTFGSGTRLTVV.

The CDR3 is CASSLRDGPGSQHF. CDR3 coding DNA: TGTGCCAGCAGCTTAAGGGACGGTCCGGGGTCCCAGCATTTT. The chain links TRBV11-2 to TRBJ1-5, with D tentatively TRBD1 (5 bases). V was clipped by 2 bases and J by 11 bases, with 16 bases between them. Germline CDR1 and CDR2: SGHAT and FQNNGV. The CDR3 has 14 amino acids.

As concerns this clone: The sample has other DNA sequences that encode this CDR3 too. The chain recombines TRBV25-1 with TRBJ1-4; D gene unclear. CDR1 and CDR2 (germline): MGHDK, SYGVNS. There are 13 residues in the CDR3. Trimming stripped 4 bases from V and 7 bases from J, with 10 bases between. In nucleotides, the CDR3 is TGTGCCAGCAGTGTAGCATGGGGTGAAAAACTGTTTTTT. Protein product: CASSVAWGEKLFF.

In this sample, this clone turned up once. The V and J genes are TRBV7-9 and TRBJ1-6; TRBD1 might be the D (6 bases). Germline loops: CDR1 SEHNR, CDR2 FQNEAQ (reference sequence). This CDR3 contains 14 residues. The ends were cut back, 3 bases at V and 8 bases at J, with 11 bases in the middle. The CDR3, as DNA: TGTGCCAGCAGCTTCATGGCAGGGGATTCACCCCTCCACTTT. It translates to CASSFMAGDSPLHF.

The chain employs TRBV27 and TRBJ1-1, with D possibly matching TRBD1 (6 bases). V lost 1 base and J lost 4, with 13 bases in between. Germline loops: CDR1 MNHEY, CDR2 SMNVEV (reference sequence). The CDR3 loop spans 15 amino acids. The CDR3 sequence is CASSLLGGGGTEAFF. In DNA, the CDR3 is TGTGCCAGCAGTTTATTGGGAGGGGGGGGCACTGAAGCTTTCTTT.

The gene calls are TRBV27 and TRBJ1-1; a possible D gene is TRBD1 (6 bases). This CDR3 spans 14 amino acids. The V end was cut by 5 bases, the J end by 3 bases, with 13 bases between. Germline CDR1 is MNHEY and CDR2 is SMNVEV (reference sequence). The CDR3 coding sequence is TGTGCCAGCAGTACCCAGACAGGTTACACTGAAGCTTTCTTT. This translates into CASSTQTGYTEAFF.

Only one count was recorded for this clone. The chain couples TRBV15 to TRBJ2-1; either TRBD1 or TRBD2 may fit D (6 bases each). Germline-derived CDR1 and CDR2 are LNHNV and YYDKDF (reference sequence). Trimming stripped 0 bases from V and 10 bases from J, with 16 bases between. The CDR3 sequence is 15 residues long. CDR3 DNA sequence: TGTGCCACCAGCAGAGACGGGGGCCCGGGGTGGGAGCAGTTCTTC. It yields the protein CATSRDGGPGWEQFF.

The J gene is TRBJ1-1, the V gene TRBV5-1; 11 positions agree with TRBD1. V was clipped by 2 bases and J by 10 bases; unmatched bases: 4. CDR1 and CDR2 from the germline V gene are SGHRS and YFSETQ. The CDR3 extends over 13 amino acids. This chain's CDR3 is CASSLRDRGSAFF. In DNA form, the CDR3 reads TGCGCCAGCAGCTTAAGGGACAGGGGGTCAGCTTTCTTT.

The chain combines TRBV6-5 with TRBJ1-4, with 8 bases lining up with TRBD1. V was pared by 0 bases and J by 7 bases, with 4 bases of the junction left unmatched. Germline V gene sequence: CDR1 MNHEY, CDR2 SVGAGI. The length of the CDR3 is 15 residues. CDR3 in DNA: TGTGCCAGCAGTTACTCGATTGGGACAGGTGAAAAACTGTTTTTT. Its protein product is CASSYSIGTGEKLFF.

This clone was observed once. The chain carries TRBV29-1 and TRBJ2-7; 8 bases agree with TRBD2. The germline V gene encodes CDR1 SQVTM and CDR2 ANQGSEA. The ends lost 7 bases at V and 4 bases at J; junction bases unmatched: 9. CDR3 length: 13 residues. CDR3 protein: CSGKGLGEYEQYF. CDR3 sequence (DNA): TGCAGCGGAAAGGGACTAGGCGAGTACGAGCAGTACTTC.

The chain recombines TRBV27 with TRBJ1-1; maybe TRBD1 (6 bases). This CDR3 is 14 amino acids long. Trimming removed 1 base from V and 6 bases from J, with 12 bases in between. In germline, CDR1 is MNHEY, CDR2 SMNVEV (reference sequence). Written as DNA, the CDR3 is TGTGCCAGCAGTTTATTATACAGGGCGGCTGAAGCTTTCTTT. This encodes CASSLLYRAAEAFF.

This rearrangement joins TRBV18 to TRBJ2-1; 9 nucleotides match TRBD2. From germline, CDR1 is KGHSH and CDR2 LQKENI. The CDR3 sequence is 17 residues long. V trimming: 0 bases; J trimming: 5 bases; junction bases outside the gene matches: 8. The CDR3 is CASSPPAGAGGNNEQFF. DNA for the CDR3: TGTGCCAGCTCACCACCGGCCGGAGCGGGGGGAAACAATGAGCAGTTCTTC.

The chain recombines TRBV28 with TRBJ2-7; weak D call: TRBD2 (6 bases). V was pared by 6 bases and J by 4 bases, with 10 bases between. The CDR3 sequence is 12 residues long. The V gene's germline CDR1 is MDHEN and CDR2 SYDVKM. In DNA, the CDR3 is TGTGCCAGCAGGGGACTTACTTACGAGCAGTACTTC. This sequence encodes CASRGLTYEQYF.

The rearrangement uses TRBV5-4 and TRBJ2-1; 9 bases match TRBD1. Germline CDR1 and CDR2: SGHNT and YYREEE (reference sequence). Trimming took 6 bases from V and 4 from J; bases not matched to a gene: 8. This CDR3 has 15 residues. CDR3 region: CASTVGTGRYNEQFF. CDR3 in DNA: TGTGCCAGCACCGTCGGGACAGGGAGGTACAATGAGCAGTTCTTC.

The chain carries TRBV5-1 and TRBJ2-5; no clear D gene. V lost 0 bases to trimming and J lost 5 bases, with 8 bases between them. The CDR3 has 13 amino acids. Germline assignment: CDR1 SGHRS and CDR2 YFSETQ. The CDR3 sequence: CASSLEVRETQYF. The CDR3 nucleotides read TGCGCCAGCAGCTTGGAGGTCAGGGAGACCCAGTACTTC.

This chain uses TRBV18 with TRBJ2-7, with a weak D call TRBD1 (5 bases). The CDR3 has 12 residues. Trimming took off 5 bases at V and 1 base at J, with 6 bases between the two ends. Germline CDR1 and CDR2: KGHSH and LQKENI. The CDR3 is CASSGASYEQYF. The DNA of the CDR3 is TGTGCCAGCTCAGGGGCGTCCTACGAGCAGTACTTC.

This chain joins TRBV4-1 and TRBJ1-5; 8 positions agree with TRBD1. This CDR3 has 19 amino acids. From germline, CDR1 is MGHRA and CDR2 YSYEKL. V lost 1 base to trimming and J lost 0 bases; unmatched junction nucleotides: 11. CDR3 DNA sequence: TGCGCCAGCAGCCAAGTAGGCGGGCCAGGGGGCTTTAGCAATCAGCCCCAGCATTTT. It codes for CASSQVGGPGGFSNQPQHF.